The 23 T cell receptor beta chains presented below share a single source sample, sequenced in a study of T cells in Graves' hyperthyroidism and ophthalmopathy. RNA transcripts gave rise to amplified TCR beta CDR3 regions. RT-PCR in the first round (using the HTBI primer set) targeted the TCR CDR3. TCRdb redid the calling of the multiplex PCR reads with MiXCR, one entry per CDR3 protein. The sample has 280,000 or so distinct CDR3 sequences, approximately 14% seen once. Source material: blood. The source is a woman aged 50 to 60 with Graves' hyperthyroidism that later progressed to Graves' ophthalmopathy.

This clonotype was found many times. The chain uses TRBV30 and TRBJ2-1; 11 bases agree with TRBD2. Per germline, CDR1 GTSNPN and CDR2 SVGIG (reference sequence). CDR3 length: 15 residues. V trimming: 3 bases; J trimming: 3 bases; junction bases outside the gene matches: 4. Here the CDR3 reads CAWRGTSGVYNEQFF. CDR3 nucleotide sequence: TGTGCCTGGAGGGGGACTAGCGGAGTCTACAATGAGCAGTTCTTC.

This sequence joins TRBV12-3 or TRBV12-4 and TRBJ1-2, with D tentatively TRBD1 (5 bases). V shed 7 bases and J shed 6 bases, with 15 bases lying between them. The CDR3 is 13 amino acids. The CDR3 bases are TGTGCCAGCACCTCAGGAGAGGGGAATGGCTACACCTTC. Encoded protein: CASTSGEGNGYTF.

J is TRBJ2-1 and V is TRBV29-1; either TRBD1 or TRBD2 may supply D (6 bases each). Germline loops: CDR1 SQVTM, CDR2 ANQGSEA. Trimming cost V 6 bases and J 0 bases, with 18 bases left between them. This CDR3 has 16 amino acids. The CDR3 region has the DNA TGCAGCGTCCCTTCGGGGGCGGTCAGCTCCTACAATGAGCAGTTCTTC. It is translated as CSVPSGAVSSYNEQFF.

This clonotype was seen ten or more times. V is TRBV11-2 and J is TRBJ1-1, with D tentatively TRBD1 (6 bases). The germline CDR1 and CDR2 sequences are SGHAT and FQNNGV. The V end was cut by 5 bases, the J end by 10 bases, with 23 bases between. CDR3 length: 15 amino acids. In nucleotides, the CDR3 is TGTGCCAGCAGCCCCCTCGTGTGGGGGGCTAAGGGAGCTTTCTTT. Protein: CASSPLVWGAKGAFF.

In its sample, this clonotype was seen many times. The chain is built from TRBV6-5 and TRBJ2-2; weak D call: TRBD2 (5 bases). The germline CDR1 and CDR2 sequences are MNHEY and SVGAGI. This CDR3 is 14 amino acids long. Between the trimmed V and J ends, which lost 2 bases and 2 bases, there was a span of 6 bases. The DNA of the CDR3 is TGTGCCAGCAGTTACCCTAGCAACACCGGGGAGCTGTTTTTT. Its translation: CASSYPSNTGELFF.

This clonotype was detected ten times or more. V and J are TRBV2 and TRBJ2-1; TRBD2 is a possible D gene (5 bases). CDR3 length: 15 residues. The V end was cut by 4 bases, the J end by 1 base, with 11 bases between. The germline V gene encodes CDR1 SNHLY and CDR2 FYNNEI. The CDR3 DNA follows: TGTGCCAGCAGTGCGAAGCGGTCGTCCTACAATGAGCAGTTCTTC. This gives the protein CASSAKRSSYNEQFF.

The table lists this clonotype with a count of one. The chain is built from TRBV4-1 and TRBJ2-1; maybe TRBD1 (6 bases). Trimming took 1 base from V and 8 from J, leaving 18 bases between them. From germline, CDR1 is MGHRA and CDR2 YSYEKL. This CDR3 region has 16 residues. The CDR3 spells CASSQGLDRGVDEQFF. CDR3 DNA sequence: TGCGCCAGCAGCCAAGGATTGGACAGAGGGGTAGATGAGCAGTTCTTC.

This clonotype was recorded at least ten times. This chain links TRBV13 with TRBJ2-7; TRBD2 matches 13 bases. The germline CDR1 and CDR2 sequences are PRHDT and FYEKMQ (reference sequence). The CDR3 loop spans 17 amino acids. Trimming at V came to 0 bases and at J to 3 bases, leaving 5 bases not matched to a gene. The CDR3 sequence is CASSLGWTSGSDYEQYF. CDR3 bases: TGTGCCAGCAGCTTAGGATGGACTAGCGGGAGTGACTACGAGCAGTACTTC. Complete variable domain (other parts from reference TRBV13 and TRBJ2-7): AAGVIQSPRHLIKEKRETATLKCYPIPRHDTVYWYQQGPGQDPQFLISFYEKMQSDKGSIPDRFSAQQFSDYHSELNMSSLELGDSALYFCASSLGWTSGSDYEQYFGPGTRLTVT.

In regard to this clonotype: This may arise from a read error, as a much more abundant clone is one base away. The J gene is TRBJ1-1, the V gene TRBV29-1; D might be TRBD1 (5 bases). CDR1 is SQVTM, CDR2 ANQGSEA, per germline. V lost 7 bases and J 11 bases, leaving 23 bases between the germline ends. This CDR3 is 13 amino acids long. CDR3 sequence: CSATRGDRGNAFF. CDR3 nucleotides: TGCAGCGCCACGAGGGGCGACCGGGGGAACGCTTTCTTT. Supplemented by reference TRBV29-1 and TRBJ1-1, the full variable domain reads SAVISQKPSRDICQRGTSLTIQCQVDSQVTMMFWYRQQPGQSLTLIATANQGSEATYESGFVIDKFPISRPNLTFSTLTVSNMSPEDSSIYLCSATRGDRGNAFFGQGTRLTVV.

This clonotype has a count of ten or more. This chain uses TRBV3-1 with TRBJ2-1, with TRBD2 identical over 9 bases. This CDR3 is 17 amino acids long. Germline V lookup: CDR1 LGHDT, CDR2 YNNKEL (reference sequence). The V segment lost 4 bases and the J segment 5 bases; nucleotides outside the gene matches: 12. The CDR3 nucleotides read TGTGCCAGCAGCCTCTATAGCGGGAGTAGAATCGACAATGAGCAGTTCTTC. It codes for CASSLYSGSRIDNEQFF.

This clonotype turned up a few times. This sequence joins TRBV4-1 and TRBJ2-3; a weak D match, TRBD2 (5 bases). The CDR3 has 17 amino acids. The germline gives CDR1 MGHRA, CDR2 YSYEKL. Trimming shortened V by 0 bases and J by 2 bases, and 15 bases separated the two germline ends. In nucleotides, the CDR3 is TGCGCCAGCAGCCAAGATCCCAGCGGAGTCTCCACAGATACGCAGTATTTT. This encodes CASSQDPSGVSTDTQYF.

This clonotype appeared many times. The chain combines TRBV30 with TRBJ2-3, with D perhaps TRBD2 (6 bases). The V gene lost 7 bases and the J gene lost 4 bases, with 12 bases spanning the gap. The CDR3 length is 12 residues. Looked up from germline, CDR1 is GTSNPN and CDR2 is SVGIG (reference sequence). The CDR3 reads CALTRIADTQYF. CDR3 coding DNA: TGTGCCTTGACTAGGATTGCAGATACGCAGTATTTT. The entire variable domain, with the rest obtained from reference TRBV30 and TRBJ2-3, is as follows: SQTIHQWPATLVQPVGSPLSLECTVEGTSNPNLYWYRQAAGRGLQLLFYSVGIGQISSEVPQNLSASRPQDRQFILSSKKLLLSDSGFYLCALTRIADTQYFGPGTRLTVL.

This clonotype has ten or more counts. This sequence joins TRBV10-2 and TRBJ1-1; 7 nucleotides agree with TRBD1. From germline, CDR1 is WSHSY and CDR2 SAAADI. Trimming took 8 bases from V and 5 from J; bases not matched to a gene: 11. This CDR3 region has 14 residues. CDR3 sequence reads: CASRWTGGVTEAFF. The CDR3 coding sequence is TGCGCCAGCCGATGGACAGGCGGTGTGACTGAAGCTTTCTTT.

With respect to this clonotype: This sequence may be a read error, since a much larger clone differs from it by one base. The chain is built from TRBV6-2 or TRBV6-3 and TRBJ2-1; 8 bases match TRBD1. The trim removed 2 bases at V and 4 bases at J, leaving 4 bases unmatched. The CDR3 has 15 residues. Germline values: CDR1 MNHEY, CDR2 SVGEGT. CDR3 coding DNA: TGTGCCAGCAGTTACGGGACAGGACATTACAATGAGCAGTTCTTC. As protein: CASSYGTGHYNEQFF.

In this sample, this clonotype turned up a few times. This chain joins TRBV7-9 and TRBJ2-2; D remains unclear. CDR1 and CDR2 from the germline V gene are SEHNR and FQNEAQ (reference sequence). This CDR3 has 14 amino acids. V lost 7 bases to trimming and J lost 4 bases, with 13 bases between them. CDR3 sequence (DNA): TGTGCCAGCACCACCTTCGAGAGCACCGGGGAGCTGTTTTTT. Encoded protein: CASTTFESTGELFF.

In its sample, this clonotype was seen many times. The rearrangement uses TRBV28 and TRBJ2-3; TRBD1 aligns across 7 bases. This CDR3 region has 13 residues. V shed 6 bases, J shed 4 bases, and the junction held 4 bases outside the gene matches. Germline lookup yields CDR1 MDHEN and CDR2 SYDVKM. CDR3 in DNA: TGTGCCAGCAGAGGGGGCGCATCAGATACGCAGTATTTT. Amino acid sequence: CASRGGASDTQYF.

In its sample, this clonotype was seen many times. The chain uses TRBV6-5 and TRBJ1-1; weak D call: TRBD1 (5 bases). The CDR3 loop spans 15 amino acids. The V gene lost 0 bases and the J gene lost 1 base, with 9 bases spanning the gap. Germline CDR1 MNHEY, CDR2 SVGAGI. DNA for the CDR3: TGTGCCAGCAGTTACTCGATTACAGGGAACACTGAAGCTTTCTTT. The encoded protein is CASSYSITGNTEAFF.

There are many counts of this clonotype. As DNA, the CDR3 is TGTGCCAGCAGTAGAAGCGGGAGGCTCTACAATGAGCAGTTCTTC. Translating gives CASSRSGRLYNEQFF. The genes are TRBV6-1 and TRBJ2-1, with 9 positions matching TRBD2. The CDR3 extends over 15 amino acids. Germline values: CDR1 MNHNS, CDR2 SASEGT. With 5 bases clipped from V and 3 bases from J, the junction kept 5 bases outside the gene matches.

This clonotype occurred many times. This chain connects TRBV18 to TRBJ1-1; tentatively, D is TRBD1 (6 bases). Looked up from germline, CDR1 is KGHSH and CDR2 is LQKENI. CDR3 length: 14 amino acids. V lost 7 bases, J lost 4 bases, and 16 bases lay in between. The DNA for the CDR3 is TGTGCCAGCTTCGCGGACAGATCGAGCACTGAAGCTTTCTTT. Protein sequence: CASFADRSSTEAFF.

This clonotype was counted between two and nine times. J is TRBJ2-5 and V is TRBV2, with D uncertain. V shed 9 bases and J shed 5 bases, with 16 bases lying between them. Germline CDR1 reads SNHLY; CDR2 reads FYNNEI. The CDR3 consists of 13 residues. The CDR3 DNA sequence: TGTGCCAGGGCTAGGCCCCCCGGGGAGACCCAGTACTTC. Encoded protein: CARARPPGETQYF.

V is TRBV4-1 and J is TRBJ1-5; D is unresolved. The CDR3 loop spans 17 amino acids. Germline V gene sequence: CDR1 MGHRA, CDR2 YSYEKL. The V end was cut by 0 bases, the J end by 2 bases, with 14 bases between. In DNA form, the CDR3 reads TGCGCCAGCAGCCAAGACATAGCCAGAACGGGCAATCAGCCCCAGCATTTT. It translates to CASSQDIARTGNQPQHF.

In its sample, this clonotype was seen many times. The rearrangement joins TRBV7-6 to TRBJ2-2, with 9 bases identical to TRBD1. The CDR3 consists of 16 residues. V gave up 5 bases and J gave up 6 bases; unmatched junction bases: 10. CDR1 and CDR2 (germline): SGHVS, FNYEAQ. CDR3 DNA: TGTGCCAGCAGCGTTACTAAGGACAGGGGAGCCGGGGAGCTGTTTTTT. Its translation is CASSVTKDRGAGELFF.

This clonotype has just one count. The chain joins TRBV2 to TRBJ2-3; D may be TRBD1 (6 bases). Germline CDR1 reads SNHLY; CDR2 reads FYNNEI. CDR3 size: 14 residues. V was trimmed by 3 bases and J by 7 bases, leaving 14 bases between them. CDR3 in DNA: TGTGCCAGCAGTGACAGGGGCGGAAGAAATACGCAGTATTTT. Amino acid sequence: CASSDRGGRNTQYF.